This T cell receptor (beta chain) was sequenced during a study of a mutant IDH1 vaccine in newly diagnosed glioma. Turning to the study itself: The treated group averaged approximately 38 years old and was around 60% male, roughly 38% female. Most had both radiotherapy and temozolomide beforehand; others had only one. Overall study findings and caveats: Immune responses arising from the vaccine appeared in just under 95% of patients.

Time point here: baseline, week 1 (first vaccination visit). Documented treatment: pre-vaccination baseline after standard-of-care therapy. Clones were sequenced by immunoSEQ multiplex PCR, and TCRdb holds only the in-frame ones, with some missing. The table lists over 30,000 clones, about three quarters of them singletons. Germline V gene lookup returns CDR1 SGDLS and CDR2 YYNGEE. The CDR3 consists of 14 residues. The ends were cut back, 0 bases at V and 8 bases at J, with 11 bases in the middle. Concerning this clone: Its specificity is unknown.

This specimen consisted of peripheral blood mononuclear cells (PBMCs), obtained from a glioma patient treated with radiotherapy, temozolomide or both. The rearrangement uses TRBV9 and TRBJ1-4; tentative D call: TRBD1 (5 bases). This clonotype was sampled from a man between 50 and 59 years old with glioma. Some clones in this sample may be carry-over from other donors' samples. The CDR3 region is CASSVGRGGEKLFF. The CDR3 DNA is TGTGCCAGCAGCGTAGGTCGGGGGGGAGAAAAACTGTTTTTT.